This TCR beta chain was observed in a study of shared clonotypes between healthy human individuals. Study observations and caveats: Memory subsets generally showed smaller estimated richness than naive subsets did.

About this clone itself: Its antigen is unknown.

The assay was immunoSEQ multiplex PCR, and TCRdb's table has in-frame clones only and misses some. The profile shows approximately 620,000 clones, about 96% of them singletons. The receptor was isolated from a woman aged 30 to 39 in good health. Sequenced: naive CD4+ T cells sorted from blood. The subset here: CD45RA+ positively selected.

For the CDR3, the DNA is TGTGCCAGCGAGGGGCATCTGGAGCAGTACTTC. It specifies CASEGHLEQYF. The chain links TRBV28 to TRBJ2-7; either TRBD1 or TRBD2 may supply D (5 bases each). The CDR3 loop spans 11 amino acids. V was cut by 8 bases and J by 7 bases, with 12 bases left in between. The germline V gene has CDR1 MDHEN and CDR2 SYDVKM.